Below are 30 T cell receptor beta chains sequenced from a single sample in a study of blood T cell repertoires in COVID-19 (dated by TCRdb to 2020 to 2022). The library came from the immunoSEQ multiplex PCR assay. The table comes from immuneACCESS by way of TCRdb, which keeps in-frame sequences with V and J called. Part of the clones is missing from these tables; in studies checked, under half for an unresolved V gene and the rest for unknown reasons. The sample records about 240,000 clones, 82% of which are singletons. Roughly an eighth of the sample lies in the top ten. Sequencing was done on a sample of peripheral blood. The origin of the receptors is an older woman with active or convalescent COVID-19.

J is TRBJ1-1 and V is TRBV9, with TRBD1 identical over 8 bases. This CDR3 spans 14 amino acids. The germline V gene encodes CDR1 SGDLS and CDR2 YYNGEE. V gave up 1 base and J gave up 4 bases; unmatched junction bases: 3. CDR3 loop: CASSVQGAATEAFF. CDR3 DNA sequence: TGTGCCAGCAGCGTACAGGGGGCTGCCACTGAAGCTTTCTTT.

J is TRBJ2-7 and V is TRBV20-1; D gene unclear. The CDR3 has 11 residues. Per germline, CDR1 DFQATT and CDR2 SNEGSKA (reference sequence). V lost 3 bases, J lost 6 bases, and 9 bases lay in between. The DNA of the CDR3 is TGCAGTGCTAGTTCGGTGTTCGAGCAGTACTTC. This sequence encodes CSASSVFEQYF.

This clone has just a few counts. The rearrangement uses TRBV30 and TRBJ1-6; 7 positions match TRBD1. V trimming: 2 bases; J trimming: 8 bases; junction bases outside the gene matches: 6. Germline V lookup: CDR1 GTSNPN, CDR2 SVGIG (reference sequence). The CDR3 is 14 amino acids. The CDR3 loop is CAWSRGQTYSPLHF. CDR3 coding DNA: TGTGCCTGGAGTAGGGGGCAGACCTATTCACCCCTCCACTTT.

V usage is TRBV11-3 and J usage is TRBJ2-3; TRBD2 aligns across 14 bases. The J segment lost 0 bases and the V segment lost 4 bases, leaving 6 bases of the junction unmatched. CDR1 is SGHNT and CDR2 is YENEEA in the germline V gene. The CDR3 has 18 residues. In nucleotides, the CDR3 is TGTGCCAGCAGCTCAGGACTAGCGGGGGGCACTAGCACAGATACGCAGTATTTT. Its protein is CASSSGLAGGTSTDTQYF.

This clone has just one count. CDR3 nucleotides: TGTGCCAGCAGCTTGCTGCGGGGGACCTACGAGCAGTACTTC. Amino acids: CASSLLRGTYEQYF. This chain uses TRBV11-2 with TRBJ2-7; TRBD2 matches 7 bases. V dropped 3 bases and J dropped 2; count of bases not matched to a gene: 4. The CDR3 contains 14 residues. Germline V CDR1 and CDR2: SGHAT, FQNNGV.

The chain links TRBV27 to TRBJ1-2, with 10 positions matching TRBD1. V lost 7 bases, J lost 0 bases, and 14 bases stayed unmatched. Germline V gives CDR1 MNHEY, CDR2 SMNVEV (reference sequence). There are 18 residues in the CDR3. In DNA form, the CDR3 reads TGTGCCAGCAAATTATGGGGGGACAGGGGACTTACTAACTATGGCTACACCTTC. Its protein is CASKLWGDRGLTNYGYTF.

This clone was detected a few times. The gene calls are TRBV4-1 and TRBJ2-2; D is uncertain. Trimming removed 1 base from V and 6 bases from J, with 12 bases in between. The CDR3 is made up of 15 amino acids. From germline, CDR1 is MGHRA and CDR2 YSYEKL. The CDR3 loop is CASSQASTSAGELFF. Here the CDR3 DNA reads TGCGCCAGCAGCCAAGCCTCGACTTCCGCCGGGGAGCTGTTTTTT.

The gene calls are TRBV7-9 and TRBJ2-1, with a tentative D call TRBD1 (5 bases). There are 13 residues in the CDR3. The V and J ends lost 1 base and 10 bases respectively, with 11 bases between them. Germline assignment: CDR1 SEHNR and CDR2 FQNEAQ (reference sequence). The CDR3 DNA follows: TGTGCCAGCAGCTTAGGGCAGGGTTGGGAGCAGTTCTTC. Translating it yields CASSLGQGWEQFF.

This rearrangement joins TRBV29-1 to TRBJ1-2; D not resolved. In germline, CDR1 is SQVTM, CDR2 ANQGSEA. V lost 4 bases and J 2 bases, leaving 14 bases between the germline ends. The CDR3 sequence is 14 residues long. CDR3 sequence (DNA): TGCAGCGTTGGGGCCGGTCTGTTGAACTATGGCTACACCTTC. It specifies CSVGAGLLNYGYTF.

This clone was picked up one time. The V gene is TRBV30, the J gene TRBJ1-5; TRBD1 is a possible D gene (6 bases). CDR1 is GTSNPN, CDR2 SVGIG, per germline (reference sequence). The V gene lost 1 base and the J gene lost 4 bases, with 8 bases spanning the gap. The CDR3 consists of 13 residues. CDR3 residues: CAWSGDTNQPQHF. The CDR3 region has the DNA TGTGCCTGGAGTGGGGACACAAATCAGCCCCAGCATTTT.

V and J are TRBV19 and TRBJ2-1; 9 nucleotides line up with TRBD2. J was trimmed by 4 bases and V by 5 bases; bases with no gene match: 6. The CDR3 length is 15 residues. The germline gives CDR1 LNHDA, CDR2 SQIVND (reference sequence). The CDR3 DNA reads TGTGCCAGTAGTCCCGGGACTAGCTGGTACAATGAGCAGTTCTTC. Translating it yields CASSPGTSWYNEQFF.

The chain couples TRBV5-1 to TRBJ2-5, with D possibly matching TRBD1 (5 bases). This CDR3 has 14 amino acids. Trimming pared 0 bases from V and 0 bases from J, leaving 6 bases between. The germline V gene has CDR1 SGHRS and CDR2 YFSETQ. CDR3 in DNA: TGCGCCAGCAGCTTGGACAGGAACCAAGAGACCCAGTACTTC. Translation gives CASSLDRNQETQYF.

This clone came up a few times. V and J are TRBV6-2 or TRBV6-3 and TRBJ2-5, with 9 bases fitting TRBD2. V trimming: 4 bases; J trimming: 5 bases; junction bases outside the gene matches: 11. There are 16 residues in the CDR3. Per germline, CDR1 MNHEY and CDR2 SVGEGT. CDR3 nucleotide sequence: TGTGCCAGCAGTTTAATTGTCTTGGGACTAGCTGAGACCCAGTACTTC. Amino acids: CASSLIVLGLAETQYF.

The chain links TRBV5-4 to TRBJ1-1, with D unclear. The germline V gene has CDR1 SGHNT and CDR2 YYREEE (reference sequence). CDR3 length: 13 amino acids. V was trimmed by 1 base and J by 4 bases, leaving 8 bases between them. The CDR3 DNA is TGTGCCAGCAGCTTGCAGGCTGGCACTGAAGCTTTCTTT. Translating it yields CASSLQAGTEAFF.

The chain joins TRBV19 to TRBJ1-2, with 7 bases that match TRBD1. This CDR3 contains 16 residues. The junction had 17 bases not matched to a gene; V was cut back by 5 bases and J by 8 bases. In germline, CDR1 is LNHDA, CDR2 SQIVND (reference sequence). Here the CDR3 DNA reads TGTGCCAGTAGTCTTACCGACAGGGACGGTTGGATAGGCTACACCTTC. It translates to CASSLTDRDGWIGYTF.

The CDR3 sequence is CASSRGAVDQPQHF. DNA for the CDR3: TGTGCCAGCAGCCGAGGGGCCGTAGATCAGCCCCAGCATTTT. V gene TRBV7-8 combines with J gene TRBJ1-5, with D maybe TRBD1 (5 bases). The CDR3 totals 14 residues. V was shortened by 5 bases and J by 5 bases, with 13 bases between the two germline ends. Germline V lookup: CDR1 SGHVS, CDR2 FQNEAQ.

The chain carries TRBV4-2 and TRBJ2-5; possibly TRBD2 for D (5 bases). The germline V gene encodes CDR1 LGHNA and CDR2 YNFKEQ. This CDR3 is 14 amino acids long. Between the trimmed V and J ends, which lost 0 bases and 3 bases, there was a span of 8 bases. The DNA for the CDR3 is TGTGCCAGCAGCCAAGAGTCGGGGAAAGAGACCCAGTACTTC. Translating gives CASSQESGKETQYF.

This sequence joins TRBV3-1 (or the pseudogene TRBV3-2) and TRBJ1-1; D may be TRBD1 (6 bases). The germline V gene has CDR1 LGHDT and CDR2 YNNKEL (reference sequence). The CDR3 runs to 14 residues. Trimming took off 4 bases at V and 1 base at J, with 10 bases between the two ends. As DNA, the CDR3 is TGTGCCAGCAGCCCGGGACATTCGAACACTGAAGCTTTCTTT. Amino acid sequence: CASSPGHSNTEAFF.

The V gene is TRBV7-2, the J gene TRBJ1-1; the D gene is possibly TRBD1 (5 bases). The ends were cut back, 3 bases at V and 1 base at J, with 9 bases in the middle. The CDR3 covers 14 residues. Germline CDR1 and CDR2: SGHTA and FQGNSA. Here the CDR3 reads CASSFGHRNTEAFF. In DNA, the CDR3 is TGTGCCAGCAGCTTCGGACACCGGAACACTGAAGCTTTCTTT. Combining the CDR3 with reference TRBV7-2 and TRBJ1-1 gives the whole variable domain GAGVSQSPSNKVTEKGKDVELRCDPISGHTALYWYRQSLGQGLEFLIYFQGNSAPDKSGLPSDRFSAERTGGSVSTLTIQRTQQEDSAVYLCASSFGHRNTEAFFGQGTRLTVV.

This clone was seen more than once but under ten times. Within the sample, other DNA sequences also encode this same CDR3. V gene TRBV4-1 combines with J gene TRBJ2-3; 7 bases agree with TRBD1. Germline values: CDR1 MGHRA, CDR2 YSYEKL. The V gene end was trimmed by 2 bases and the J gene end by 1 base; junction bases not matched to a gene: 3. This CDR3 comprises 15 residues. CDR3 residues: CASSQSGQGTDTQYF. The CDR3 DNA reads TGCGCCAGCAGCCAATCTGGACAGGGCACAGATACGCAGTATTTT.

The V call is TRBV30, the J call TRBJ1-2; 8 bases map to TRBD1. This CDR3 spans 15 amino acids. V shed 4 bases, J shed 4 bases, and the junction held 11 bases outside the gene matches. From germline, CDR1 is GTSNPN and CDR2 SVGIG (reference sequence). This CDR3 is CAWTDRRGQIYGYTF. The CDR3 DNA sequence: TGTGCCTGGACTGACCGCAGGGGGCAAATCTATGGCTACACCTTC.

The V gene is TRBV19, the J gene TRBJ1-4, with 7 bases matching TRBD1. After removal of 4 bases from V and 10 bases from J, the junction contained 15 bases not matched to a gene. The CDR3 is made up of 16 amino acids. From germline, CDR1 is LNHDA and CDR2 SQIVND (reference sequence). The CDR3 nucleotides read TGTGCCAGTAGTACCCTCGGGACAGTCTCGTGGGTAAAACTGTTTTTT. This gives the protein CASSTLGTVSWVKLFF. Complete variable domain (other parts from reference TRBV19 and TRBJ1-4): DGGITQSPKYLFRKEGQNVTLSCEQNLNHDAMYWYRQDPGQGLRLIYYSQIVNDFQKGDIAEGYSVSREKKESFPLTVTSAQKNPTAFYLCASSTLGTVSWVKLFFGSGTQLSVL.

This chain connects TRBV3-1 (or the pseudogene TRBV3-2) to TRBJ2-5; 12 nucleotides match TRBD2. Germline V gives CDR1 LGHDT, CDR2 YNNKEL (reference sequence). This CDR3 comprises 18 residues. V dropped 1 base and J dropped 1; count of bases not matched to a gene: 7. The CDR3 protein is CASSQGASGGAFQETQYF. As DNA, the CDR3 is TGTGCCAGCAGCCAAGGCGCTAGCGGGGGGGCTTTCCAAGAGACCCAGTACTTC.

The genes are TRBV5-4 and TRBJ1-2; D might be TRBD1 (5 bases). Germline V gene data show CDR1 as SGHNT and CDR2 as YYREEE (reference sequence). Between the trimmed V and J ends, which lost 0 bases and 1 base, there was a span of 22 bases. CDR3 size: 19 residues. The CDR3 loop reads CASSLGQSSQAGVNYGYTF. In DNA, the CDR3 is TGTGCCAGCAGCTTGGGACAGAGTAGCCAGGCTGGGGTTAACTATGGCTACACCTTC.

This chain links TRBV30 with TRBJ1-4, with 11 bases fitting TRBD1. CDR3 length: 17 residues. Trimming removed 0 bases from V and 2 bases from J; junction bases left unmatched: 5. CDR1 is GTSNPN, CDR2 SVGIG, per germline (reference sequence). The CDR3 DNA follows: TGTGCCTGGAGTGTATGGGGACAGGGGGTGACTAATGAAAAACTGTTTTTT. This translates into CAWSVWGQGVTNEKLFF.

CDR3 protein: CASSYSIGRVRGNEQFF. CDR3 in DNA: TGTGCCAGCAGTTACTCGATCGGGAGGGTCCGTGGCAATGAGCAGTTCTTC. The chain combines TRBV6-2 or TRBV6-3 with TRBJ2-1; 8 bases are a match to TRBD2. Germline CDR1 MNHEY, CDR2 SVGEGT. The CDR3 spans 17 residues. J was trimmed by 6 bases and V by 0 bases; bases with no gene match: 10.

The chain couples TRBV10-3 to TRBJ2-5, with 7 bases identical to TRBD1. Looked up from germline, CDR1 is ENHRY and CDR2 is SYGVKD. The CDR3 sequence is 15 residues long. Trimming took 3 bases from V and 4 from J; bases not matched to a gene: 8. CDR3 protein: CAISELTGAGETQYF. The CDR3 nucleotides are TGTGCCATCAGTGAACTCACAGGGGCGGGAGAGACCCAGTACTTC.

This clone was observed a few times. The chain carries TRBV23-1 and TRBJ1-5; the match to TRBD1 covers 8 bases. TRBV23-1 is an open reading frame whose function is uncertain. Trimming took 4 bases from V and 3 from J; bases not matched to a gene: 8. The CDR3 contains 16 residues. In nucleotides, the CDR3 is TGCGCCAGCAGTCCCAGACAGGGGAGGGCCAATCAGCCCCAGCATTTT. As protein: CASSPRQGRANQPQHF.

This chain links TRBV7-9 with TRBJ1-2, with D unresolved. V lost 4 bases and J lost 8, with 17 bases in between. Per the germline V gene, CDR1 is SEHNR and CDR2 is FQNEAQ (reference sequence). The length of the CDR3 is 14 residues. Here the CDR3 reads CASSSDSRPLGYTF. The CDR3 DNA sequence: TGTGCCAGCAGCTCAGATTCCAGGCCCCTGGGCTACACCTTC.

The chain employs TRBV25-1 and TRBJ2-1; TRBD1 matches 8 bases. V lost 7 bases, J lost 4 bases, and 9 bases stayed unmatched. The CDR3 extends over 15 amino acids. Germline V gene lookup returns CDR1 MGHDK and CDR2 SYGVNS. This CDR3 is CASTTLGTGYNEQFF. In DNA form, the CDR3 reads TGTGCCAGCACCACCCTTGGGACAGGTTACAATGAGCAGTTCTTC.